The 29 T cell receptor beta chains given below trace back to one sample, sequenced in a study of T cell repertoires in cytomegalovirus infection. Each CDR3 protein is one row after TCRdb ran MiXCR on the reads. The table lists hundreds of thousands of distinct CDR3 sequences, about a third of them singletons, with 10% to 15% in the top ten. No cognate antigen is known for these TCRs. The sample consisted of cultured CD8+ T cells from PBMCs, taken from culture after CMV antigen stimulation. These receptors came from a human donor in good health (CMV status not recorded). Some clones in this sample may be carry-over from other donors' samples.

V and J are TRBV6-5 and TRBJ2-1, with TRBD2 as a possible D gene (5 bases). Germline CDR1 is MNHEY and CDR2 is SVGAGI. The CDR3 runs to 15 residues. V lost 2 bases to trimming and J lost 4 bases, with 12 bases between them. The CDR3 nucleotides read TGTGCCAGCAGTTACCGCGGGCTAGCTTACAATGAGCAGTTCTTC. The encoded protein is CASSYRGLAYNEQFF.

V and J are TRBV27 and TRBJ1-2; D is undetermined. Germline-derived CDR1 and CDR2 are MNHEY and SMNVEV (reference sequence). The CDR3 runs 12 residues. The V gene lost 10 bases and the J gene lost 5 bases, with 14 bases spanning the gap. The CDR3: CAIRSPGYGYTF. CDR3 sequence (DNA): TGTGCCATCAGGAGTCCTGGGTATGGCTACACCTTC.

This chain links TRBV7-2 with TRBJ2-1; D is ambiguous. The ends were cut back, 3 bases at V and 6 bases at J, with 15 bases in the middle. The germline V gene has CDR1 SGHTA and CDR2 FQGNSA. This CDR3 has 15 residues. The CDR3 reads CASSFNGQIGNEQFF. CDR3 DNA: TGTGCCAGCAGCTTTAACGGCCAGATCGGCAATGAGCAGTTCTTC.

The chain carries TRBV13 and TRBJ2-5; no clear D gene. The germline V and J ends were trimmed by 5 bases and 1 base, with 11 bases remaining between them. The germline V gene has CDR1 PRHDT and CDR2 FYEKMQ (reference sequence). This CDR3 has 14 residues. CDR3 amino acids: CASSHRQGQETQYF. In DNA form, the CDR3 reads TGTGCCAGCAGCCACCGACAAGGCCAAGAGACCCAGTACTTC.

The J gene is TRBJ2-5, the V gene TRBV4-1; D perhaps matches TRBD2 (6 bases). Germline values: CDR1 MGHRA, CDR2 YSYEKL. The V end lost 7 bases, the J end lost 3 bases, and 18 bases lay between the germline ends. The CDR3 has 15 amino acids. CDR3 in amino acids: CASKGMVLAEETQYF. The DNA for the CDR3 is TGCGCCAGCAAAGGGATGGTGTTAGCGGAAGAGACCCAGTACTTC.

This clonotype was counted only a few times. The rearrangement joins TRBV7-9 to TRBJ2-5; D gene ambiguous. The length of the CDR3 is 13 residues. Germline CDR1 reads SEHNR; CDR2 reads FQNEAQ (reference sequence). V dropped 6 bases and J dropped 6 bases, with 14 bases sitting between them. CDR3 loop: CASRSPRRQTQYF. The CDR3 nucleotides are TGTGCCAGCAGATCACCCAGGCGGCAGACCCAGTACTTC.

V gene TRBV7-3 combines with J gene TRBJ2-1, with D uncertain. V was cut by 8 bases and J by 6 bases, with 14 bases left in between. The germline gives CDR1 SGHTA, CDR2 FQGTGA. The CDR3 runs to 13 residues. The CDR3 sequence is CASVDPSTNEQFF. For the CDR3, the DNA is TGTGCCAGCGTGGATCCGTCTACCAATGAGCAGTTCTTC.

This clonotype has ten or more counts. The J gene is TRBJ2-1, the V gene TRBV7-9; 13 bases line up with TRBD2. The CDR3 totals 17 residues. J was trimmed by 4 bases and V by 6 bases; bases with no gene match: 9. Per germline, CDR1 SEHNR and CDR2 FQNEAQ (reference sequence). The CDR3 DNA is TGTGCCAGCAGAGAAACTAGCGGGGGGGCCTTGTACAATGAGCAGTTCTTC. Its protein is CASRETSGGALYNEQFF.

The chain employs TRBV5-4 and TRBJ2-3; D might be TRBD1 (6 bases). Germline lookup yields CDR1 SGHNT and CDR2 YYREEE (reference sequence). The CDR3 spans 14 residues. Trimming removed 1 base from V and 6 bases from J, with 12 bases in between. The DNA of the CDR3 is TGTGCCAGCAGCTTGCAGGGGTGGTGGGATACGCAGTATTTT. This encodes CASSLQGWWDTQYF.

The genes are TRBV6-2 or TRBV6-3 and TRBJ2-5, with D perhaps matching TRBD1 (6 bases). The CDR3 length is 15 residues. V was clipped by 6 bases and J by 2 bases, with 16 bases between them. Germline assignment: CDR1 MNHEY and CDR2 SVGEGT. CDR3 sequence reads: CASSSIQGYQETQYF. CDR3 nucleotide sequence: TGTGCCAGCAGCTCTATACAGGGTTATCAAGAGACCCAGTACTTC.

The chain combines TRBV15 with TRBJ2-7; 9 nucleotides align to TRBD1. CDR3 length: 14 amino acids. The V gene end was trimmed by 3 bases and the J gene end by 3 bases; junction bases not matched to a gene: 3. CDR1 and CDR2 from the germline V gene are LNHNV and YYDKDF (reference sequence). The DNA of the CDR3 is TGTGCCACCAGCAGGGACAGGGGTTTCTACGAGCAGTACTTC. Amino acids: CATSRDRGFYEQYF.

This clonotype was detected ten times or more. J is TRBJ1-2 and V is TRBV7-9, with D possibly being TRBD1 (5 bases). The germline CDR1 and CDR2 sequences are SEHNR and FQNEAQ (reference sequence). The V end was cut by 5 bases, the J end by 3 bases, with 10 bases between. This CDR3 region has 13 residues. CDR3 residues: CASSNTGDYGYTF. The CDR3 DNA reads TGTGCCAGCAGCAACACAGGTGACTATGGCTACACCTTC. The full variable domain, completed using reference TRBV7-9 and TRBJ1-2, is DTGVSQNPRHKITKRGQNVTFRCDPISEHNRLYWYRQTLGQGPEFLTYFQNEAQLEKSRLLSDRFSAERPKGSFSTLEIQRTEQGDSAMYLCASSNTGDYGYTFGSGTRLTVV.

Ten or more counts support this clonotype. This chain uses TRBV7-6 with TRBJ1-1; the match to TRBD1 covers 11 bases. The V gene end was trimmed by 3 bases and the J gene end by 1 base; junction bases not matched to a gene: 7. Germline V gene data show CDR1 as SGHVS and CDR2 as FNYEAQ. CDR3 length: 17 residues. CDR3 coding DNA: TGTGCCAGCAGCTTTTGGGGACAGGGGGGGCCGAACACTGAAGCTTTCTTT. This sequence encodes CASSFWGQGGPNTEAFF.

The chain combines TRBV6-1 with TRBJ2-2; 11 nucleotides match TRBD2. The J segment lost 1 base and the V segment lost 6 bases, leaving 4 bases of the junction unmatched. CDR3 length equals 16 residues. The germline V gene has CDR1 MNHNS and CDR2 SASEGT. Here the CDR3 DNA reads TGTGCCAGCAGGCCTACTAGCGGGGGGAACACCGGGGAGCTGTTTTTT. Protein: CASRPTSGGNTGELFF.

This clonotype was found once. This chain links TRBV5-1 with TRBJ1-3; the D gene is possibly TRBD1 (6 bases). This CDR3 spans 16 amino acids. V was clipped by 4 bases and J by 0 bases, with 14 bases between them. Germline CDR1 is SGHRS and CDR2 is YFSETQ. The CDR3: CASSIPGQGSGNTIYF. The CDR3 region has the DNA TGCGCCAGCAGCATACCGGGACAAGGCTCTGGAAACACCATATATTTT.

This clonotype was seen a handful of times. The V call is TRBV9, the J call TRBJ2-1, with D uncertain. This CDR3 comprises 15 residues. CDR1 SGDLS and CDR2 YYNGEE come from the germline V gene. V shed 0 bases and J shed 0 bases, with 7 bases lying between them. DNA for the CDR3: TGTGCCAGCAGCGTAGTGGGCCGCTCCTACAATGAGCAGTTCTTC. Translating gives CASSVVGRSYNEQFF.

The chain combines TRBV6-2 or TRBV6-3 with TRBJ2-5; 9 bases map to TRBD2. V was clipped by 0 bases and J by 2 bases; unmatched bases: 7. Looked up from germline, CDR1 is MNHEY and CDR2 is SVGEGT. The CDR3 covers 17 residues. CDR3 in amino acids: CASSYSPSGEYQETQYF. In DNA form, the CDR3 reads TGTGCCAGCAGTTACTCCCCTAGCGGGGAATATCAAGAGACCCAGTACTTC.

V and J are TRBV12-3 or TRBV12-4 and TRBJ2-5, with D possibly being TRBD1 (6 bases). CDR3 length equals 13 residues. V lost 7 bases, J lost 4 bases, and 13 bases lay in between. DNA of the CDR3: TGTGCCAGCACCTGGGAAGGGGGAGAGACCCAGTACTTC. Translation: CASTWEGGETQYF.

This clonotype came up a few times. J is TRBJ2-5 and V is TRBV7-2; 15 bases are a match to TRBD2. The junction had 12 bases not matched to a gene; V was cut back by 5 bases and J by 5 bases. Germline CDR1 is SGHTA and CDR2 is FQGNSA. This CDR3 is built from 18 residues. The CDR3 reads CASSPRTSGGAFSETQYF. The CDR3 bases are TGTGCCAGCAGCCCCCGGACTAGCGGGGGGGCCTTCAGCGAGACCCAGTACTTC.

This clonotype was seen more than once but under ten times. CDR3 DNA: TGTGCCACAGGGGTCAGTGGGACAGGGGACAATCAGCCCCAGCATTTT. It is translated as CATGVSGTGDNQPQHF. This chain connects TRBV19 to TRBJ1-5; TRBD1 matches 10 bases. V was pared by 10 bases and J by 3 bases, with 12 bases of the junction left unmatched. This CDR3 contains 16 residues. Germline CDR1 reads LNHDA; CDR2 reads SQIVND (reference sequence).

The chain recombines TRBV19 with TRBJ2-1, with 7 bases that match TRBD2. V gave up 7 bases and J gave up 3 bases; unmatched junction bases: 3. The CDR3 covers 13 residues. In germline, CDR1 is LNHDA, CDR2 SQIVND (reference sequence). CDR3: CASNPSGYNEQFF. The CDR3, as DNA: TGTGCCAGTAACCCTAGCGGCTACAATGAGCAGTTCTTC.

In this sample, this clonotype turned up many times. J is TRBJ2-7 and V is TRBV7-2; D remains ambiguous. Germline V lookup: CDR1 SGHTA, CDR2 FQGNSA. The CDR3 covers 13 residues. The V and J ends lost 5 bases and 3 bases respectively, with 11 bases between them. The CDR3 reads CASSPGWSYEQYF. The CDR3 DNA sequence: TGTGCCAGCAGCCCAGGTTGGAGCTACGAGCAGTACTTC.

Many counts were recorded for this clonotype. CDR3: CASSTPDRGYGYTF. The CDR3 DNA reads TGTGCCAGCAGTACCCCGGACAGGGGATATGGCTACACCTTC. The chain carries TRBV7-8 and TRBJ1-2; 9 bases align to TRBD1. CDR1 and CDR2 (germline): SGHVS, FQNEAQ. V shed 6 bases and J 5 bases; nucleotides not matched to a gene: 7. The CDR3 contains 14 residues.

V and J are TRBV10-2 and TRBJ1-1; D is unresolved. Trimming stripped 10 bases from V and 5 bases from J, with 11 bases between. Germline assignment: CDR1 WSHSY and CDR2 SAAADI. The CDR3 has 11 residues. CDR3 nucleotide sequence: TGCGCCACCCAGCAAGCAACTGAAGCTTTCTTT. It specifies CATQQATEAFF.

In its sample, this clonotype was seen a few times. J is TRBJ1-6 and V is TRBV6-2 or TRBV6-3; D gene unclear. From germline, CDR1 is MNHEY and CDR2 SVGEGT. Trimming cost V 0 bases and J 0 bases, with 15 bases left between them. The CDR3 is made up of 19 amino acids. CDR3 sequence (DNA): TGTGCCAGCAGTTACTCGAAACGTATTGGGAGCTCCTATAATTCACCCCTCCACTTT. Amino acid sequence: CASSYSKRIGSSYNSPLHF.

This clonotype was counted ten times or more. The CDR3 sequence is CASSPPLDEQYV. In DNA, the CDR3 is TGTGCCAGCAGCCCACCCCTTGACGAGCAGTACGTC. The chain is built from TRBV7-9 and TRBJ2-7, with unresolved D. This CDR3 spans 12 amino acids. Germline V gene sequence: CDR1 SEHNR, CDR2 FQNEAQ (reference sequence). Trimming stripped 5 bases from V and 5 bases from J, with 10 bases between.

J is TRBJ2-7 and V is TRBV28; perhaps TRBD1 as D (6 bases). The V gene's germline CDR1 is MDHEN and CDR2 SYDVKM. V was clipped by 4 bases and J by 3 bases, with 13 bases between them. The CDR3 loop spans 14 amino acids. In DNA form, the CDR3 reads TGTGCCAGCAGTTCTGCCGGGACAATCTACGAGCAGTACGTC. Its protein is CASSSAGTIYEQYV.

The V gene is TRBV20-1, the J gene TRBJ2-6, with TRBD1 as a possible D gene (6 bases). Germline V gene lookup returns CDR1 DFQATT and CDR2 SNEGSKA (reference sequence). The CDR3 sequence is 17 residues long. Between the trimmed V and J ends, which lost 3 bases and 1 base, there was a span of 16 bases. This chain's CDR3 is CSASHRDFESGANVLTF. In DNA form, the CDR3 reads TGCAGTGCTAGTCACAGGGATTTTGAATCTGGGGCCAACGTCCTGACTTTC.

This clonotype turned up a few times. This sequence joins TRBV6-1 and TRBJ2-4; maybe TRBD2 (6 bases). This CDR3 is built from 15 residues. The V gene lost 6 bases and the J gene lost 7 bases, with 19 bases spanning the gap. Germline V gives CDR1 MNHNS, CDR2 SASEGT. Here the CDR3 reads CASRGVGLARNIQYF. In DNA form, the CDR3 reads TGTGCCAGCAGGGGGGTAGGGCTAGCGCGGAACATTCAGTACTTC.